Sequencing of this T cell receptor beta chain was carried out in a study of blood T cell repertoires in COVID-19. Looking at the study overall: Samples came from the United States, Italy and Spain, spanning acute and convalescent COVID-19. The cDNA or gDNA used as material had been derived from T cells, B-cell-depleted T cells, or PBMCs.

Germline V gene data show CDR1 as MDHEN and CDR2 as SYDVKM. V was trimmed by 7 bases and J by 1 base, leaving 13 bases between them. This CDR3 region has 14 residues. This clone was seen once. Original data processing: Amplification of reference gene primers was used by the study to estimate nucleated cell counts. Here immunoSEQ multiplex PCR was the method, and the copy in TCRdb shows in-frame clones only, minus some. V, J and clone size are those of that table, while D and trimming were read from the DNA. The data contain about 410,000 clones, 70% to 90% of them singletons. Those enrolled in Seattle joined during active infection and were followed longitudinally afterward.

The chain combines TRBV28 with TRBJ1-1; D call uncertain. This clonotype was sampled from a woman aged 40 to 50 with COVID-19, enrolled during active disease. What was sequenced was peripheral blood. The CDR3 DNA sequence: TGTGCCAGCACCAGCCTAGTGGCGAACACTGAAGCTTTCTTT. It specifies CASTSLVANTEAFF.